These T cell receptor beta chains were read from a single sample in a study of CD8 T cells in ankylosing spondylitis. TCRdb used MiXCR to reprocess the 5' RACE reads, holding one entry per CDR3 protein. The table lists 300,000 to 350,000 distinct CDR3 sequences, less than 25% of them singletons. Sequencing input: blood, either unsorted or a sorted T cell fraction (not recorded which). These TCRs come from a female donor with ankylosing spondylitis or in good health (not recorded which). The CDR3 runs from the conserved cysteine through the conserved F or W. D genes are given only for firm matches. Clone size appears in some rows only: once, few, many, or a class for an expanded clone.

v_gene: TRBV30
j_gene: TRBJ2-7
abundance: .
d_gene: TRBD1
CDR3nt: TGTGCCTGGGGGGGACAGTTCTACGAGCAGTACTTC
CDR3aa: CAWGGQFYEQYF

v_gene: TRBV30
j_gene: TRBJ2-2
abundance: .
d_gene: .
CDR3nt: TGTGCCTGGAGTGTGGCCGTCACCGGGGAGCTGTTTTTT
CDR3aa: CAWSVAVTGELFF

v_gene: TRBV12-3/TRBV12-4
j_gene: TRBJ1-3
abundance: few
d_gene: TRBD1
CDR3nt: TGTGCCAGCAGTCCCCTCCGACAGGGAACTCACACCATATATTTT
CDR3aa: CASSPLRQGTHTIYF

v_gene: TRBV6-2/TRBV6-3
j_gene: TRBJ1-2
abundance: .
d_gene: .
CDR3nt: TGTGCCAGCAGGGAAAATTATGGCTACACCTTC
CDR3aa: CASRENYGYTF

v_gene: TRBV13
j_gene: TRBJ2-2
abundance: .
d_gene: TRBD2
CDR3nt: TGTGCCAGCAGCTTACCACCGACTAGCGGGAACACCGGGGAGCTGTTTTTT
CDR3aa: CASSLPPTSGNTGELFF

v_gene: TRBV11-2
j_gene: TRBJ2-1
abundance: few
d_gene: TRBD2
CDR3nt: TGTGCCAGCAGCTTCTACCTAGCGGGAGCCAATGAGCAGTTCTTC
CDR3aa: CASSFYLAGANEQFF

v_gene: TRBV11-3
j_gene: TRBJ2-3
abundance: many
d_gene: .
CDR3nt: TGTGCCAGCAGCTTACAGGGAGGAGATACGCAGTATTTT
CDR3aa: CASSLQGGDTQYF

v_gene: TRBV20-1
j_gene: TRBJ2-3
abundance: few
d_gene: .
CDR3nt: TGCAGTGCGGGGGAGTGGGATACGCAGTATTTT
CDR3aa: CSAGEWDTQYF

v_gene: TRBV5-1
j_gene: TRBJ2-3
abundance: .
d_gene: .
CDR3nt: TGCGCCAGCAGCACCACTGGCGGAGGGGGGACAGATACGCAGTATTTT
CDR3aa: CASSTTGGGGTDTQYF

v_gene: TRBV5-1
j_gene: TRBJ2-3
abundance: few
d_gene: TRBD2
CDR3nt: TGCGCCAGCAGCTTGGGAGCGGGACGGGCAGATACGCAGTATTTT
CDR3aa: CASSLGAGRADTQYF

v_gene: TRBV9
j_gene: TRBJ2-7
abundance: few
d_gene: .
CDR3nt: TGTGCCAGCAGCGAGGGACTCGGCTACGAGCAGTACTTC
CDR3aa: CASSEGLGYEQYF

v_gene: TRBV5-1
j_gene: TRBJ2-1
abundance: many
d_gene: .
CDR3nt: TGCGCCAGCAGCTTGGCCGGAGGGGGCAATGAGCAGTTCTTC
CDR3aa: CASSLAGGGNEQFF

v_gene: TRBV20-1
j_gene: TRBJ2-7
abundance: many
d_gene: .
CDR3nt: TGCAGTGCTAGAGGCAACGTTAACTCCTACGAGCAGTACTTC
CDR3aa: CSARGNVNSYEQYF

v_gene: TRBV18
j_gene: TRBJ2-5
abundance: .
d_gene: .
CDR3nt: TGTGCCAGCTCACCACGGGTCGACAGAGAGACCCAGTACTTC
CDR3aa: CASSPRVDRETQYF

v_gene: TRBV15
j_gene: TRBJ2-3
abundance: .
d_gene: TRBD2
CDR3nt: TGTGCCACCAGCAGAGAGGCCCCTAGCGGGAAGTACACAGATACGCAGTATTTT
CDR3aa: CATSREAPSGKYTDTQYF

v_gene: TRBV6-1
j_gene: TRBJ2-7
abundance: .
d_gene: .
CDR3nt: TGTGCCAGCAATGCCTACGAGCAGTACTTC
CDR3aa: CASNAYEQYF

v_gene: TRBV7-2
j_gene: TRBJ2-5
abundance: few
d_gene: .
CDR3nt: TGTGCCAGCACCTCTGAGCGGGAAGAGACCCAGTACTTC
CDR3aa: CASTSEREETQYF

v_gene: TRBV2
j_gene: TRBJ2-5
abundance: few
d_gene: .
CDR3nt: TGTGCCAGCAGTTGGGCCAGCAGCCAAGAGACCCAGTACTTC
CDR3aa: CASSWASSQETQYF

v_gene: TRBV6-5
j_gene: TRBJ1-5
abundance: few
d_gene: .
CDR3nt: TGTGCCAGCAGTTACGGTGCGGGGCGCCAGCCCCAGCATTTT
CDR3aa: CASSYGAGRQPQHF

v_gene: TRBV7-6
j_gene: TRBJ2-1
abundance: .
d_gene: TRBD2
CDR3nt: TGTGCCAGCAGCCGGACTAGCGGGACCTCCAATGAGCAGTTCTTC
CDR3aa: CASSRTSGTSNEQFF

v_gene: TRBV20-1
j_gene: TRBJ1-3
abundance: .
d_gene: .
CDR3nt: TGCAGTGCTAGCAGAGTGTCGGGAAACACCATATATTTT
CDR3aa: CSASRVSGNTIYF

v_gene: TRBV29-1
j_gene: TRBJ2-1
abundance: .
d_gene: .
CDR3nt: TGCAGCGTTGGGGGGGAGCGGTCATCCTACAATGAGCAGTTCTTC
CDR3aa: CSVGGERSSYNEQFF

v_gene: TRBV7-9
j_gene: TRBJ2-5
abundance: few
d_gene: .
CDR3nt: TGTGCCAGCAGCTTAGCCACCCAAGAGACCCAGTACTTC
CDR3aa: CASSLATQETQYF

v_gene: TRBV5-5
j_gene: TRBJ2-3
abundance: few
d_gene: TRBD2
CDR3nt: TGTGCCAGCAGCTGGGGACTAGCAGACACAGATACGCAGTATTTT
CDR3aa: CASSWGLADTDTQYF

v_gene: TRBV20-1
j_gene: TRBJ2-3
abundance: few
d_gene: TRBD2
CDR3nt: TGCAGTGCTAGAAGACTAGCGGGATTGCGCACAGATACGCAGTATTTT
CDR3aa: CSARRLAGLRTDTQYF

v_gene: TRBV6-5
j_gene: TRBJ2-7
abundance: few
d_gene: .
CDR3nt: TGTGCCAGCAGTTACCGTGTTAGCGGCCACGAGCAGTACTTC
CDR3aa: CASSYRVSGHEQYF

v_gene: TRBV4-2
j_gene: TRBJ2-1
abundance: .
d_gene: .
CDR3nt: TGTGCCAGCAGTCCCCCGACTAGGGGAGCCTACAATGAGCAGTTCTTC
CDR3aa: CASSPPTRGAYNEQFF

v_gene: TRBV29-1
j_gene: TRBJ2-7
abundance: few
d_gene: .
CDR3nt: TGCAGCGTTGAAGATCCGGTTAGCGGCGACGAGCAGTACTTC
CDR3aa: CSVEDPVSGDEQYF

v_gene: TRBV15
j_gene: TRBJ1-1
abundance: few
d_gene: .
CDR3nt: TGTGCCACCAGCTCGCGGACGGGGAACACTGAAGCTTTCTTT
CDR3aa: CATSSRTGNTEAFF

v_gene: TRBV4-3
j_gene: TRBJ2-7
abundance: .
d_gene: TRBD1
CDR3nt: TGCGCCAGCAGCCAAGCGGGACAGCGGCCTTGCGAGCAGTACTTC
CDR3aa: CASSQAGQRPCEQYF

v_gene: TRBV2
j_gene: TRBJ1-1
abundance: few
d_gene: TRBD1
CDR3nt: TGTGCCAGCAGAGAGGCGGGGACAGGGGTTAACACTGAAGCTTTCTTT
CDR3aa: CASREAGTGVNTEAFF

v_gene: TRBV29-1
j_gene: TRBJ2-1
abundance: .
d_gene: TRBD2
CDR3nt: TGCAGCGTTGTGGCTAGCGGGAGTTCGGGTGAGCAGTTCTTC
CDR3aa: CSVVASGSSGEQFF

v_gene: TRBV29-1
j_gene: TRBJ2-2
abundance: many
d_gene: .
CDR3nt: TGCAGCGTCCCCGCAGTGGTGCCCACCGGGGAGCTGTTTTTT
CDR3aa: CSVPAVVPTGELFF

v_gene: TRBV28
j_gene: TRBJ2-1
abundance: .
d_gene: .
CDR3nt: TGTGCCAGCAGTCGGGACTCCTATAGCTCCTACAATGAGCAGTTCTTC
CDR3aa: CASSRDSYSSYNEQFF

v_gene: TRBV15
j_gene: TRBJ2-1
abundance: many
d_gene: .
CDR3nt: TGTGCCACCAGCAGAGTGGGCCCCGTCGAAGTCTACAATGAGCAGTTCTTC
CDR3aa: CATSRVGPVEVYNEQFF

v_gene: TRBV6-5
j_gene: TRBJ2-1
abundance: few
d_gene: TRBD2
CDR3nt: TGTGCCAGCAGTTACCGCGGGAGAGTCAATGAGCAGTTCTTC
CDR3aa: CASSYRGRVNEQFF

v_gene: TRBV7-2
j_gene: TRBJ1-4
abundance: .
d_gene: .
CDR3nt: TGTGCCAGCAGCTTAGCGAGAGTAACTAATGAAAAACTGTTTTTT
CDR3aa: CASSLARVTNEKLFF

v_gene: TRBV28
j_gene: TRBJ2-5
abundance: .
d_gene: TRBD2
CDR3nt: TGTGCCAGCAGTTCGTCACCGGGACTAGGGGGGCTCGGGGAGACCCAGTACTTC
CDR3aa: CASSSSPGLGGLGETQYF

v_gene: TRBV20-1
j_gene: TRBJ2-7
abundance: .
d_gene: .
CDR3nt: TGCAGTGCTAGATCTCCGTGGACCGCCCTCCCCTACGAGCAGTACTTC
CDR3aa: CSARSPWTALPYEQYF

v_gene: TRBV6-2/TRBV6-3
j_gene: TRBJ2-1
abundance: many
d_gene: TRBD1
CDR3nt: TGTGCCAGCAGTTACTCTGGGACAGGGATCTACAATGAGCAGTTCTTC
CDR3aa: CASSYSGTGIYNEQFF

v_gene: TRBV11-1
j_gene: TRBJ1-1
abundance: .
d_gene: .
CDR3nt: TGTGCCAGCAGCTTGTTTGGCGATTCGGCTTTCTTT
CDR3aa: CASSLFGDSAFF

v_gene: TRBV5-6
j_gene: TRBJ2-1
abundance: many
d_gene: TRBD2
CDR3nt: TGTGCCAGCAGCTTTGGGACTAGCGGGAGTATGACTAGCTACAATGAGCAGTTCTTC
CDR3aa: CASSFGTSGSMTSYNEQFF

v_gene: TRBV29-1
j_gene: TRBJ1-1
abundance: few
d_gene: .
CDR3nt: TGCAGCGGAGCTTACCCGGGACTCACTCGCCCGAACACTGAAGCTTTCTTT
CDR3aa: CSGAYPGLTRPNTEAFF

v_gene: TRBV7-9
j_gene: TRBJ2-3
abundance: .
d_gene: .
CDR3nt: TGTGCCAGCAGGTTGGGGGGGCAAGATACGCAGTATTTT
CDR3aa: CASRLGGQDTQYF

v_gene: TRBV3-1
j_gene: TRBJ2-5
abundance: .
d_gene: .
CDR3nt: TGTGCCAGCAGCCAAGCCGGCTTGACTAGTACGGAGACCCAGTACTTC
CDR3aa: CASSQAGLTSTETQYF

v_gene: TRBV29-1
j_gene: TRBJ2-4
abundance: .
d_gene: .
CDR3nt: TGCAGCGTTGGGACCGGGCAGAAAAACATTCAGTACTTC
CDR3aa: CSVGTGQKNIQYF

v_gene: TRBV7-6
j_gene: TRBJ2-1
abundance: .
d_gene: .
CDR3nt: TGTGCCAGCAGCCCCCTTACAAGGGCTGAGCAGTTCTTC
CDR3aa: CASSPLTRAEQFF

v_gene: TRBV4-3
j_gene: TRBJ2-2
abundance: .
d_gene: .
CDR3nt: TGCGCCAGCGCTCCGCGGACAGAGCTCACCGGGGAGCTGTTTTTT
CDR3aa: CASAPRTELTGELFF